The 19 T cell receptor beta chains below were found in one sample sequenced in a study of blood T cells in healthy people across ages. A second PCR of about 7 to 11 cycles used a sample-barcoded 5' primer and a J-beta primer mix. MiXCR, run by TCRdb on the 5' RACE reads, gives a single entry per CDR3 protein. The sample has some 760,000 distinct CDR3 sequences; just under 25% are singletons. The sample was also reused in another study, on T cells of mothers and their children.

Sequences were obtained from blood. These receptors were collected from a boy between 10 and 17 years old in good health.

The chain combines TRBV7-2 with TRBJ2-5, with D possibly being TRBD2 (7 bases). Germline-derived CDR1 and CDR2 are SGHTA and FQGNSA. V was clipped by 2 bases and J by 4 bases, with 17 bases between them. The CDR3 totals 16 residues. In nucleotides, the CDR3 is TGTACCAGCAGCTTAACCGTGGGGGGGCCCTCAGAGACCCAGTACTTC. It is translated as CTSSLTVGGPSETQYF.

Many counts were recorded for this clonotype. The chain employs TRBV14 and TRBJ2-1; D ambiguous. The CDR3 has 12 amino acids. Germline loops: CDR1 SGHDN, CDR2 FVKESK. V was trimmed by 5 bases and J by 3 bases, leaving 5 bases between them. The CDR3 DNA follows: TGTGCCAGCAGCTTCAACTACAATGAGCAGTTCTTC. As protein: CASSFNYNEQFF. Full variable domain (remainder filled in from reference TRBV14 and TRBJ2-1): EAGVTQFPSHSVIEKGQTVTLRCDPISGHDNLYWYRRVMGKEIKFLLHFVKESKQDESGMPNNRFLAERTGGTYSTLKVQPAELEDSGVYFCASSFNYNEQFFGPGTRLTVL.

This clonotype showed up just a few times. The gene calls are TRBV12-3 or TRBV12-4 and TRBJ2-2; 12 nucleotides line up with TRBD2. With V trimmed by 3 bases and J by 0 bases, 5 bases remained unmatched. The length of the CDR3 is 18 residues. CDR3 region: CASSLVGLAGTNTGELFF. The CDR3 DNA is TGTGCCAGCAGTTTGGTGGGACTAGCGGGTACGAACACCGGGGAGCTGTTTTTT.

This chain joins TRBV20-1 and TRBJ1-2; 9 bases are a match to TRBD1. CDR3 length equals 17 residues. CDR1 and CDR2 from the germline V gene are DFQATT and SNEGSKA (reference sequence). The ends lost 0 bases at V and 3 bases at J; junction bases unmatched: 11. CDR3 nucleotides: TGCAGTGCTAGAGATCTAGGGACAGGGAATACCCACTATGGCTACACCTTC. This encodes CSARDLGTGNTHYGYTF.

There are a few counts of this clonotype. V gene TRBV4-3 combines with J gene TRBJ2-3, with no clear D. Between the trimmed V and J ends, which lost 5 bases and 0 bases, there was a span of 15 bases. Germline CDR1 LGHNA, CDR2 YSLEER. The CDR3 spans 16 residues. CDR3 region: CASSSRHGRSTDTQYF. The CDR3 DNA follows: TGCGCCAGCAGCTCCCGACACGGTAGGAGCACAGATACGCAGTATTTT.

As for this clonotype: A clone one base away is much larger, so this may be a read error. The genes are TRBV7-9 and TRBJ2-3; D remains ambiguous. Germline V gene sequence: CDR1 SEHNR, CDR2 FQNEAQ (reference sequence). The length of the CDR3 is 12 residues. The V end was cut by 8 bases, the J end by 8 bases, with 14 bases between. CDR3 loop: CASETKGVTQYF. In DNA, the CDR3 is TGTGCCAGCGAGACGAAGGGCGTTACGCAGTATTTT.

Only a few counts were recorded for this clonotype. This chain uses TRBV10-3 with TRBJ1-1; D remains ambiguous. The germline gives CDR1 ENHRY, CDR2 SYGVKD. CDR3 length: 13 amino acids. The germline V and J ends were trimmed by 8 bases and 5 bases, with 15 bases remaining between them. In DNA, the CDR3 is TGTGCCATCGAGGGAGTTTCAGGTACTGAAGCTTTCTTT. Amino acids: CAIEGVSGTEAFF.

This clonotype has more than one count but fewer than ten. The chain joins TRBV14 to TRBJ2-5; 11 positions match TRBD1. Trimming removed 4 bases from V and 5 bases from J; junction bases left unmatched: 3. The CDR3 totals 14 residues. The germline gives CDR1 SGHDN, CDR2 FVKESK. CDR3 nucleotide sequence: TGTGCCAGCAGCCGGACAGGGGGCTTTGAGACCCAGTACTTC. It is translated as CASSRTGGFETQYF.

The V gene is TRBV9, the J gene TRBJ2-5; a possible D gene is TRBD1 (5 bases). The CDR3 is 15 amino acids. Germline CDR1 SGDLS, CDR2 YYNGEE. Trimming shortened V by 2 bases and J by 5 bases, and 16 bases separated the two germline ends. DNA of the CDR3: TGTGCCAGCAGCGTGGATGGGGCGAATACGGAGACCCAGTACTTC. Translation: CASSVDGANTETQYF.

The CDR3 DNA follows: TGCGCCAGCAGCCAAGATTTAGCGGGAGTAGAGTCAGAGACCCAGTACTTC. This translates into CASSQDLAGVESETQYF. V is TRBV4-1 and J is TRBJ2-5; 9 bases fit TRBD2. The CDR3 is made up of 17 amino acids. With V trimmed by 0 bases and J by 4 bases, 9 bases remained unmatched. Germline lookup yields CDR1 MGHRA and CDR2 YSYEKL.

V and J are TRBV28 and TRBJ2-7; 7 positions agree with TRBD2. CDR3 length: 16 residues. Germline lookup yields CDR1 MDHEN and CDR2 SYDVKM. V dropped 5 bases and J dropped 3; count of bases not matched to a gene: 13. The DNA for the CDR3 is TGTGCCAGCAGTCAATCAAGCGGGATATCGTTCTACGAGCAGTACTTC. As protein: CASSQSSGISFYEQYF.

This sequence joins TRBV4-3 and TRBJ2-5, with D unclear. Near its end, the DNA agrees better with TRBJ2-7, so the J call may be wrong. CDR3 length: 15 amino acids. In germline, CDR1 is LGHNA, CDR2 YSLEER. The CDR3 loop reads CASSQERDLSYEQYF. The CDR3 bases are TGCGCCAGCAGCCAAGAGCGAGACCTCTCCTACGAGCAGTACTTC.

The genes are TRBV29-1 and TRBJ1-2; 8 nucleotides match TRBD1. The CDR3 length is 17 residues. V lost 5 bases and J lost 0; bases outside the gene matches: 14. CDR1 and CDR2 (germline): SQVTM, ANQGSEA. CDR3 sequence reads: CSVPHRDRNHPNYGYTF. DNA for the CDR3: TGCAGCGTTCCCCACCGGGACAGGAATCATCCTAACTATGGCTACACCTTC.

In this sample, this clonotype turned up once. The chain combines TRBV7-2 with TRBJ2-7; 8 bases align to TRBD1. CDR1 and CDR2 (germline): SGHTA, FQGNSA. The CDR3 runs to 15 residues. The V and J ends lost 2 bases and 3 bases, in that order; junction bases with no gene match: 6. CDR3 sequence (DNA): TGTGCCAGCAGCTTATTCTCCGGACAGGGCTACGAGCAGTACTTC. It codes for CASSLFSGQGYEQYF. The full variable domain, completed using reference TRBV7-2 and TRBJ2-7, is GAGVSQSPSNKVTEKGKDVELRCDPISGHTALYWYRQSLGQGLEFLIYFQGNSAPDKSGLPSDRFSAERTGGSVSTLTIQRTQQEDSAVYLCASSLFSGQGYEQYFGPGTRLTVT.

The chain has TRBV20-1 and TRBJ2-3, with D tentatively TRBD2 (6 bases). The CDR3 loop spans 13 amino acids. Between the trimmed V and J ends, which lost 3 bases and 6 bases, there was a span of 13 bases. In germline, CDR1 is DFQATT, CDR2 SNEGSKA (reference sequence). The CDR3 nucleotides read TGCAGTGCTAGGGTTACGGCGGGGGATACGCAGTATTTT. It is translated as CSARVTAGDTQYF.

The CDR3 DNA reads as TGTGCCAGCAGCCAAGTAGGGATACGGAACACTGAAGCTTTCTTT. This gives the protein CASSQVGIRNTEAFF. The gene calls are TRBV3-1 and TRBJ1-1; D is uncertain. The CDR3 is made up of 15 amino acids. Germline CDR1 LGHDT, CDR2 YNNKEL (reference sequence). V was shortened by 1 base and J by 1 base, with 10 bases between the two germline ends.

This clonotype has more than one count but fewer than ten. The chain has TRBV28 and TRBJ1-4, with a tentative D call TRBD1 (6 bases). The length of the CDR3 is 14 residues. CDR1 and CDR2 from the germline V gene are MDHEN and SYDVKM. Between the trimmed V and J ends, which lost 7 bases and 6 bases, there was a span of 15 bases. DNA for the CDR3: TGTGCCAGCACTACGGGGGGGGCTGATGAAAAACTGTTTTTT. Translation gives CASTTGGADEKLFF.

In this sample, this clonotype turned up a few times. The chain carries TRBV27 and TRBJ1-2; no reliable D call. The CDR3 runs 15 residues. The germline V gene encodes CDR1 MNHEY and CDR2 SMNVEV (reference sequence). V was cut by 5 bases and J by 5 bases, with 18 bases left in between. The CDR3 reads CASSPRGRALYGYTF. The CDR3 coding sequence is TGTGCCAGCAGTCCCCGAGGGAGGGCCTTGTATGGCTACACCTTC.

V and J are TRBV28 and TRBJ2-5, with TRBD1 identical over 7 bases. The J call may be incorrect, as the DNA end agrees better with TRBJ2-7. The CDR3 has 14 residues. Germline V gives CDR1 MDHEN, CDR2 SYDVKM. The CDR3 sequence: CASTGRDSSYEQYF. DNA for the CDR3: TGTGCCAGCACGGGTCGGGACAGCTCCTACGAGCAGTACTTC.